Listed below are T cell receptor beta chains from one sample, sequenced in a study of cytomegalovirus exposure and HLA in healthy donors. The protocol was immunoSEQ multiplex PCR, while the TCRdb copy is restricted to in-frame clones and leaves out a portion. This table has approximately 53,000 clones, over 60% appearing once. Sample: PBMCs. The receptors originated from a middle-aged woman in good health and CMV-seropositive. CDR3s include the opening cysteine and the closing phenylalanine or tryptophan. A D gene is named only where the DNA matches it firmly. Clone size is not always given. Where it is, it says once, few, many or a class for expanded clones.

size,J,D,V,CDR3,DNA
-,TRBJ1-1,-,TRBV30,CAWERGKGAEAFF,TGTGCCTGGGAGAGGGGTAAGGGGGCTGAAGCTTTCTTT
-,TRBJ2-1,-,TRBV5-1,CASSQPGHYNEQFF,TGCGCCAGCAGCCAGCCGGGACATTACAATGAGCAGTTCTTC
-,TRBJ1-4,-,TRBV7-2,CASSLVSGGSNEKLFF,TGTGCCAGCAGCTTAGTCTCGGGGGGCTCTAATGAAAAACTGTTTTTT
few,TRBJ1-2,-,TRBV27,CASSGGWHYGYTF,TGTGCCAGCAGTGGGGGGTGGCACTATGGCTACACCTTC
-,TRBJ2-5,-,TRBV7-9,CASSQTGHETQYF,TGTGCCAGCAGTCAAACAGGGCACGAGACCCAGTACTTC
-,TRBJ2-4,-,TRBV19,CASSRAKNIQYF,TGTGCCAGCTCTAGAGCCAAAAACATTCAGTACTTC
-,TRBJ1-4,-,TRBV7-2,CASSPLPLEKLFF,TGTGCCAGCAGCCCCCTCCCCCTAGAAAAACTGTTTTTT
-,TRBJ2-5,-,TRBV4-1,CASSQETEETQYF,TGCGCCAGCAGCCAAGAAACAGAAGAGACCCAGTACTTC
-,TRBJ1-5,-,TRBV11-2,CASSPGQPYSNQPQHF,TGTGCCAGCAGTCCAGGCCAGCCCTATAGCAATCAGCCCCAGCATTTT
-,TRBJ2-2,TRBD1,TRBV7-2,CASSLTGVGTGELFF,TGTGCCAGCAGCTTAACAGGGGTAGGCACCGGGGAGCTGTTTTTT
-,TRBJ2-3,-,TRBV5-6,CASSSMGRTSTDTQYF,TGTGCCAGCAGTTCGATGGGGAGAACGTCCACAGATACGCAGTATTTT
-,TRBJ2-1,TRBD2,TRBV7-8,CASSPGGASGDWEQFF,TGTGCCAGCAGCCCCGGAGGGGCTAGCGGTGACTGGGAGCAGTTCTTC
-,TRBJ2-7,-,TRBV30,CAWRDRGKQYF,TGTGCCTGGAGAGACCGGGGGAAGCAGTACTTC
-,TRBJ1-1,-,TRBV7-2,CASSSRTGRDSEAFF,TGTGCCAGCAGCTCCCGAACCGGGAGAGACAGTGAAGCTTTCTTT
-,TRBJ2-7,-,TRBV28,CASSGRLYEQYF,TGTGCCAGCTCGGGGAGACTCTACGAGCAGTACTTC
-,TRBJ2-5,TRBD2,TRBV6-1,CASYLSGARLGTQYF,TGTGCCAGCTACCTGAGCGGGGCCCGATTGGGGACCCAGTACTTC
once,TRBJ2-5,-,TRBV7-3,CASSLAGAETQYF,TGTGCCAGCAGCTTGGCGGGGGCAGAGACCCAGTACTTC
-,TRBJ1-6,-,TRBV30,CAWSVGRGNSPLHF,TGTGCCTGGAGTGTGGGCAGGGGAAATTCACCCCTCCACTTT
-,TRBJ1-4,-,TRBV18,CASSPLTTNEKLFF,TGTGCCAGCTCACCATTAACAACTAATGAAAAACTGTTTTTT
-,TRBJ1-6,-,TRBV11-1,CASSGRVLGSYNSPLHF,TGTGCCAGCAGCGGCAGGGTGCTGGGTTCCTATAATTCACCCCTCCACTTT
few,TRBJ1-4,-,TRBV2,CASNTGTTNEKLFF,TGTGCCAGCAATACCGGGACAACTAATGAAAAACTGTTTTTT
few,TRBJ2-3,TRBD2,TRBV6-4,CASSLAGGFTDTQYF,TGTGCCAGCAGCTTAGCGGGCGGCTTCACAGATACGCAGTATTTT
once,TRBJ1-3,-,TRBV30,CASDHREGNTIYF,TGTGCCAGCGACCACAGGGAAGGAAACACCATATATTTT
few,TRBJ2-3,TRBD1,TRBV7-8,CASSPEQGSFTDTQYF,TGTGCCAGCAGCCCGGAACAGGGGAGTTTCACAGATACGCAGTATTTT
-,TRBJ2-4,-,TRBV15,CATSREQGRSGNIQYF,TGTGCCACCAGCAGAGAGCAGGGCCGATCGGGAAACATTCAGTACTTC
few,TRBJ1-5,-,TRBV9,CASSVDGQGRGNQPQHF,TGTGCCAGCAGCGTAGATGGGCAGGGAAGGGGCAATCAGCCCCAGCATTTT
-,TRBJ2-1,-,TRBV2,CASSYTNEQFF,TGTGCCAGCAGTTACACCAATGAGCAGTTCTTC
-,TRBJ2-7,TRBD1,TRBV7-9,CASSKSGQSYHEQYF,TGTGCCAGCAGCAAATCGGGACAGTCCTACCACGAGCAGTACTTC
few,TRBJ1-1,-,TRBV25-1,CASSDQQGLGKAFF,TGTGCCAGCAGTGACCAACAGGGTCTCGGAAAAGCTTTCTTT
-,TRBJ1-1,-,TRBV29-1,CSVRDSWNTEAFF,TGCAGCGTACGCGACAGCTGGAACACTGAAGCTTTCTTT
-,TRBJ2-5,TRBD2,TRBV9,CASSVGGGPGETQYF,TGTGCCAGCAGCGTAGGCGGGGGGCCGGGGGAGACCCAGTACTTC
-,TRBJ1-1,-,TRBV4-2,CATTGSTEAFF,TGTGCCACCACAGGGAGCACTGAAGCTTTCTTT
few,TRBJ2-1,TRBD2,TRBV9,CASSFISGEASDEQFF,TGTGCCAGCAGCTTCATTAGCGGGGAGGCCTCGGATGAGCAGTTCTTC
few,TRBJ1-2,-,TRBV6-1,CASSPPDRLIYTF,TGTGCCAGCAGTCCCCCCGACAGGCTGATCTACACCTTC
-,TRBJ1-1,-,TRBV11-2,CASSPPTGSFEAFF,TGTGCCAGCAGCCCTCCGACAGGCTCTTTTGAAGCTTTCTTT
-,TRBJ2-3,TRBD2,TRBV4-3,CASSRIAGGQDTQYF,TGCGCCAGCAGCCGAATAGCGGGGGGGCAAGATACGCAGTATTTT
-,TRBJ1-6,-,TRBV9,CASSGDTLYNSPLHF,TGTGCCAGCAGTGGGGACACACTTTATAATTCACCCCTCCACTTT
once,TRBJ1-2,TRBD1,TRBV6-5,CASRTGAYGYTF,TGTGCCAGCAGAACAGGGGCCTATGGCTACACCTTC
-,TRBJ2-1,TRBD2,TRBV5-4,CASSLGGSTSVGNEQFF,TGTGCCAGCAGCTTGGGGGGCAGTACTAGCGTTGGCAATGAGCAGTTCTTC
-,TRBJ2-1,-,TRBV7-2,CASSLVGGHNEQFF,TGTGCCAGCAGCTTAGTCGGGGGACACAATGAGCAGTTCTTC
-,TRBJ2-2,TRBD2,TRBV15,CATSLAGFSTGELFF,TGTGCCACCAGCTTAGCGGGCTTTTCCACCGGGGAGCTGTTTTTT
-,TRBJ2-7,TRBD1,TRBV5-1,CASSKGTAERSYF,TGCGCCAGCAGCAAAGGGACAGCCGAACGTTCCTATTTC
-,TRBJ1-6,TRBD1,TRBV4-3,CASSPEGTVYNSPLHF,TGCGCCAGCAGCCCTGAGGGGACAGTTTATAATTCACCCCTCCACTTT
once,TRBJ2-6,TRBD2,TRBV28,CATGGTSGANVLTF,TGTGCCACGGGGGGGACCTCTGGGGCCAACGTCCTGACTTTC
-,TRBJ1-1,-,TRBV5-6,CASSRAGVRAEAFF,TGTGCCAGCAGCCGCGCAGGGGTTCGAGCTGAAGCTTTCTTT
-,TRBJ1-4,TRBD1,TRBV9,CASSVGQGAEKLFF,TGTGCCAGCAGCGTGGGACAGGGGGCTGAAAAACTGTTTTTT
-,TRBJ2-1,-,TRBV10-3,CAIRGSDSYNEQFF,TGTGCCATCAGGGGTAGTGACAGTTACAATGAGCAGTTCTTC
-,TRBJ2-1,-,TRBV6-4,CASSSIVSSVNEQFF,TGTGCCAGCAGCTCAATAGTCTCCTCGGTTAATGAGCAGTTCTTC
few,TRBJ1-1,-,TRBV9,CASSVGGRGTEAFF,TGTGCCAGCAGCGTAGGCGGGAGGGGCACTGAAGCTTTCTTT
-,TRBJ2-3,-,TRBV30,CAWSEASHTDTQYF,TGTGCCTGGAGTGAAGCGAGCCACACAGATACGCAGTATTTT
once,TRBJ1-6,-,TRBV5-1,CASSLDAGSYNSPLHF,TGCGCCAGCAGCTTGGATGCAGGGTCCTATAATTCACCCCTCCACTTT
-,TRBJ1-2,-,TRBV7-9,CASSQDSPNYGYTF,TGTGCCAGCAGCCAGGACAGCCCCAACTATGGCTACACCTTC
-,TRBJ2-5,-,TRBV15,CATSRDYPETQYF,TGTGCCACCAGCAGAGATTATCCTGAGACCCAGTACTTC
-,TRBJ2-1,-,TRBV4-3,CASSQGRTTTHHNEQFF,TGCGCCAGCAGCCAAGGGCGGACAACGACCCACCACAATGAGCAGTTCTTC
-,TRBJ2-7,TRBD1,TRBV11-2,CASRFAGQGWYEQYF,TGTGCCAGCAGGTTTGCCGGACAGGGATGGTACGAGCAGTACTTC
-,TRBJ1-4,-,TRBV28,CASSFPPDEKLFF,TGTGCCAGCAGTTTCCCCCCTGATGAAAAACTGTTTTTT
-,TRBJ2-3,TRBD2,TRBV4-2,CASSQDGVAGVSDTQYF,TGTGCCAGCAGCCAAGATGGGGTAGCGGGGGTGTCAGATACGCAGTATTTT
-,TRBJ1-2,-,TRBV6-5,CATRGVGYGYTF,TGTGCCACCAGGGGCGTGGGCTATGGCTACACCTTC
-,TRBJ1-4,-,TRBV6-5,CASSRDSATNEKLFF,TGTGCCAGCAGTCGTGACAGCGCAACTAATGAAAAACTGTTTTTT